These 5 T cell receptor beta chains were sequenced from one sample in a study of blood T cell repertoires in COVID-19. Sequenced by immunoSEQ multiplex PCR; TCRdb stores in-frame clones only, minus some. The sample lists over 95,000 clones, 84% occurring once. The sequenced material came from peripheral blood. The source is a woman in her thirties or forties with acute or convalescent COVID-19.

The V and J genes are TRBV9 and TRBJ1-2; TRBD1 aligns across 8 bases. V gave up 0 bases and J gave up 3 bases; unmatched junction bases: 4. Germline lookup yields CDR1 SGDLS and CDR2 YYNGEE. The CDR3 sequence is 15 residues long. For the CDR3, the DNA is TGTGCCAGCAGCGTAGACCAGGGGGCCTACTATGGCTACACCTTC. This sequence encodes CASSVDQGAYYGYTF.

The chain couples TRBV2 to TRBJ2-2, with TRBD1 identical over 7 bases. Germline V gene lookup returns CDR1 SNHLY and CDR2 FYNNEI. Trimming took 6 bases from V and 0 from J; bases not matched to a gene: 4. This CDR3 spans 15 amino acids. Here the CDR3 DNA reads TGTGCCAGCAGGGATGACAGGGCGAACACCGGGGAGCTGTTTTTT. The encoded protein is CASRDDRANTGELFF.

This clone occurred a few times. The chain links TRBV11-3 to TRBJ1-6; TRBD1 aligns across 11 bases. The CDR3 spans 15 residues. The V segment lost 2 bases and the J segment 13 bases; nucleotides outside the gene matches: 7. Germline CDR1 SGHNT, CDR2 YENEEA. The CDR3, as DNA: TGTGCCAGCAGCTTAACCGGGACAGGGGGATCCCCCCTCCACTTT. The encoded protein is CASSLTGTGGSPLHF. Full variable domain (missing parts from reference TRBV11-3 and TRBJ1-6): EAGVVQSPRYKIIEKKQPVAFWCNPISGHNTLYWYLQNLGQGPELLIRYENEEAVDDSQLPKDRFSAERLKGVDSTLKIQPAELGDSAVYLCASSLTGTGGSPLHFGNGTRLTVT.

V gene TRBV6-1 combines with J gene TRBJ2-1; the D gene is possibly TRBD2 (5 bases). The CDR3 runs to 13 residues. V was trimmed by 0 bases and J by 5 bases, leaving 5 bases between them. The V gene's germline CDR1 is MNHNS and CDR2 SASEGT. The CDR3 coding sequence is TGTGCCAGCAGTGAAGCGGGAGACAATGAGCAGTTCTTC. The encoded protein is CASSEAGDNEQFF.

The rearrangement uses TRBV5-1 and TRBJ2-2, with 9 bases lining up with TRBD2. This CDR3 is 17 amino acids long. Trimming cost V 6 bases and J 4 bases; bases outside gene matches: 13. In germline, CDR1 is SGHRS, CDR2 YFSETQ. The DNA of the CDR3 is TGCGCCAGCAACCTGGGGTCCGGAGCGGGGGGCACCGGGGAGCTGTTTTTT. It specifies CASNLGSGAGGTGELFF. Full variable domain (outside the CDR3, taken from reference TRBV5-1 and TRBJ2-2): KAGVTQTPRYLIKTRGQQVTLSCSPISGHRSVSWYQQTPGQGLQFLFEYFSETQRNKGNFPGRFSGRQFSNSRSEMNVSTLELGDSALYLCASNLGSGAGGTGELFFGEGSRLTVL.